These T cell receptor beta chains were read from a single sample in a study of T cells in Graves' hyperthyroidism and ophthalmopathy. TCRdb fed the multiplex PCR reads into MiXCR, producing one record per CDR3 protein. The table records hundreds of thousands of distinct CDR3 sequences, around 15% of them present only once. Sequenced: blood. These receptors were obtained from a man younger than 30 with Graves' ophthalmopathy. Both conserved end residues are part of each CDR3. Fields, in order: J gene, V gene, D gene, clone size, CDR3 DNA, CDR3 protein. A D gene is named only where the DNA matches it firmly. A clone size is listed for some rows: how often the clone was seen (once, few, many), or a class if it is expanded.

>TRBJ2-4|TRBV2|-|many
TGTGCCAGCAATTTACAGGGTTCCAAAAACATTCAGTACTTC
CASNLQGSKNIQYF
>TRBJ1-6|TRBV20-1|TRBD1|-
TGCAGTGTCCGGACAGGCAATTCACCCCTCCACTTT
CSVRTGNSPLHF
>TRBJ2-6|TRBV5-1|-|-
TGTGCCAGCAGACTGGGGGCTGGGGCCAACGTCCTGACTTTC
CASRLGAGANVLTF
>TRBJ2-2|TRBV27|TRBD2|few
TGTGCCAGCAGTTTTAGCGGGAGGGCCGGGGAGCTGTTTTTT
CASSFSGRAGELFF
>TRBJ2-7|TRBV27|TRBD2|many
TGTGCCAGCAGTGGACTAGCGGGAGAAATGTACGAGCAGTACTTC
CASSGLAGEMYEQYF
>TRBJ2-2|TRBV6-2/TRBV6-3|-|-
TGTGCCAGCAACTTCGCCGGGACAATGAACACCGGGGAGCTGTTTTTT
CASNFAGTMNTGELFF
>TRBJ1-5|TRBV19|-|many
TGTGCCAGTAGCACCGGAAGGGGCAATCAGCCCCAGCATTTT
CASSTGRGNQPQHF
>TRBJ2-7|TRBV20-1|TRBD1|many
TGCAGTGCTAGAGGGGGTAGGACAGGGCGCGAGCAGTACTTC
CSARGGRTGREQYF
>TRBJ2-7|TRBV6-1|-|many
TGTGCCAGCACCTCCTCAGGGGCCCTTCACTCCTACGAGCAGTACTTC
CASTSSGALHSYEQYF
>TRBJ2-1|TRBV24-1|TRBD2|many
TGTGCCACCAGTGACGTTAGCGGGAGTGTCTCCTACAATGAGCAGTTCTTC
CATSDVSGSVSYNEQFF
>TRBJ1-2|TRBV6-5|TRBD1|many
TGTGCCAGCAGTTACGTCGACAGGGAAGGCTATGGCTACACCTTC
CASSYVDREGYGYTF
>TRBJ2-3|TRBV10-3|-|-
TGTGCCATCAGTGAGTCTGGCGGGTTCACAGATACGCAGTATTTT
CAISESGGFTDTQYF
>TRBJ1-2|TRBV20-1|-|many
TGCAGTGCTAGAGATAGGTCGGGTTACTATGGCTACACCTTC
CSARDRSGYYGYTF
>TRBJ1-2|TRBV4-1|TRBD1|-
TGCGCCAGCAGCCAAAGCAGGGGGCGAGGGTATGGCTACACCTTC
CASSQSRGRGYGYTF
>TRBJ2-3|TRBV11-2|TRBD2|many
TGTGCCAGCAGCTTTCACAGCGGGAGCGCCGTAGATACGCAGTATTTT
CASSFHSGSAVDTQYF
>TRBJ2-7|TRBV20-1|TRBD2|many
TGCAGTGCTAGGGCCACTAGCGGCCCCTCCTACGAGCAGTACTTC
CSARATSGPSYEQYF
>TRBJ1-2|TRBV29-1|-|many
TGCAGCGTTGAAATGGGGGCTGAGCTTTATGGCTACACCTTC
CSVEMGAELYGYTF
>TRBJ2-1|TRBV11-2|-|many
TGTGCCAGCACAATGTTCCTAGGGGGGCCTGGGGATGAGCAGTTCTTC
CASTMFLGGPGDEQFF
>TRBJ1-4|TRBV7-9|-|few
TGTGCCAGCAGCTACCACAGGGTCCCTAATGAAAAACTGTTTTTT
CASSYHRVPNEKLFF
>TRBJ1-1|TRBV27|-|-
TGTGCCAGCAGTTTAGACAGGTCTTGGAACACTGAAGCTTTCTTT
CASSLDRSWNTEAFF
>TRBJ2-7|TRBV12-3/TRBV12-4|-|many
TGTGCCAGCAGTTTAGCGCATCAACTAGTGACCTACGAGCAGTACTTC
CASSLAHQLVTYEQYF
>TRBJ2-1|TRBV6-1|TRBD1|-
TGTGCCAGCAGTGAAATTGGACAGGGGGCTAATGAGCAGTTCTTC
CASSEIGQGANEQFF
>TRBJ1-1|TRBV6-1|-|many
TGTGCCAGCACGGAGAGGGCGGGGAACACTGAAGCTTTCTTT
CASTERAGNTEAFF
>TRBJ1-1|TRBV5-1|-|many
TGCGCCAGCAGCTTCCGGATGAACACTGAAGCTTTCTTT
CASSFRMNTEAFF
>TRBJ1-5|TRBV19|-|-
TGTGCCAGTAGTCCCGGCGGGGGAGCAGGTCAGCCCCAGCATTTT
CASSPGGGAGQPQHF
>TRBJ2-3|TRBV5-1|TRBD2|few
TGCGCCAGCAGCTTGGATCTAGCGGGGTTCTTCGATACGCAGTATTTT
CASSLDLAGFFDTQYF
>TRBJ2-5|TRBV10-2|TRBD1|many
TGCGCCAGCAGTCCCGGGACAGGGGGAACTGAGACCCAGTACTTC
CASSPGTGGTETQYF
>TRBJ1-4|TRBV19|-|few
TGTGCCAGTAGTATAGATGGGAGCAGCCGGAGAACTAATGAAAAACTGTTTTTT
CASSIDGSSRRTNEKLFF
>TRBJ2-1|TRBV11-2|-|-
TGTGCCAGCAGCTTAGTTTACCGTGGGAGTTCCTACAATGAGCAGTTCTTC
CASSLVYRGSSYNEQFF